This T cell receptor (beta chain) was identified in a study of T-cell reconstitution after alpha-beta-depleted transplantation in children. The V gene lost 2 bases and the J gene lost 7 bases, with 18 bases spanning the gap. The CDR3 has 16 residues. Looked up from germline, CDR1 is SGDLS and CDR2 is YYNGEE. Researchers prepared the TCRbeta library using unique molecular identifiers, the study reports. TCRdb passed the PCR reads through MiXCR, listing each CDR3 protein once. In the table there are about 500,000 distinct CDR3 sequences, about 33% of which are singletons. This clonotype was observed a few times.

The TCR originated in a human donor who donated a stem cell graft to a child with aplastic anemia. The sequencing used PBMCs from the stem cell graft donor, collected from the stem cell graft. The chain uses TRBV9 and TRBJ1-4; tentative D call: TRBD1 (5 bases). The CDR3 bases are TGTGCCAGCAGCGTCCGAGGCCAGGGAATCGGTGAAAAACTGTTTTTT. Encoded protein: CASSVRGQGIGEKLFF.